The 27 T cell receptor beta chains below all came from one sample that was sequenced in a study of regulatory T cells in long-lasting Graves disease. Time point meaning: newly diagnosed GD, antithyroid drugs for less than 3 months. Extracted PBMC RNA gave rise to the TCR library. In building TCR beta libraries, iRepertoire HTBI primers were used together with Arm-PCR of CDR3 regions. One entry per CDR3 protein, called by TCRdb with MiXCR from the multiplex PCR reads. Of 450,000 to 600,000 distinct CDR3 sequences listed, about 13% are singletons. These same data were also listed under a study on T cells in Graves' hyperthyroidism and ophthalmopathy.

The sequencing here drew on peripheral blood mononuclear cells (PBMCs), taken at new diagnosis, from a patient treated with antithyroid drugs. These receptors all stem from a man aged 25-45 years with Graves disease.

V gene TRBV7-9 combines with J gene TRBJ2-3; tentatively, D is TRBD2 (6 bases). V was shortened by 4 bases and J by 7 bases, with 21 bases between the two germline ends. Germline V gives CDR1 SEHNR, CDR2 FQNEAQ (reference sequence). The CDR3 contains 16 residues. The CDR3 is CASSWERAPGLYTQYF. The CDR3 DNA is TGTGCCAGCAGCTGGGAGCGGGCCCCCGGATTATATACGCAGTATTTT. The whole variable domain, remainder taken from reference TRBV7-9 and TRBJ2-3, is DTGVSQNPRHKITKRGQNVTFRCDPISEHNRLYWYRQTLGQGPEFLTYFQNEAQLEKSRLLSDRFSAERPKGSFSTLEIQRTEQGDSAMYLCASSWERAPGLYTQYFGPGTRLTVL.

In this sample, this clonotype turned up many times. CDR3 in amino acids: CASSQRGTEETQYF. In DNA form, the CDR3 reads TGTGCCAGCAGCCAAAGAGGGACAGAAGAGACCCAGTACTTC. The chain joins TRBV12-3 or TRBV12-4 to TRBJ2-5; 7 bases agree with TRBD1. This CDR3 is built from 14 residues. With 6 bases clipped from V and 3 bases from J, the junction kept 7 bases outside the gene matches.

The rearrangement joins TRBV24-1 to TRBJ2-1; D gene unclear. The V gene's germline CDR1 is KGHDR and CDR2 SFDVKD. CDR3 size: 12 residues. Trimming removed 1 base at V and 7 bases at J, with 4 bases between. The CDR3 sequence: CATSDFLNEQFF. The CDR3 DNA reads as TGTGCCACCAGTGATTTCCTGAATGAGCAGTTCTTC.

This clonotype was seen many times. The chain combines TRBV12-3 or TRBV12-4 with TRBJ1-2, with a tentative D call TRBD1 (5 bases). The CDR3 loop spans 14 amino acids. Between the trimmed V and J ends, which lost 5 bases and 4 bases, there was a span of 14 bases. CDR3 DNA: TGTGCCAGCAGTCCCCTGGACACCTTCTATGGCTACACCTTC. Its protein is CASSPLDTFYGYTF.

This clonotype was observed many times. The chain recombines TRBV7-9 with TRBJ2-3, with a possible D match to TRBD1 (6 bases). The J call is doubtful: the DNA matches TRBJ2-7 better. CDR3 length: 15 residues. Germline CDR1 reads SEHNR; CDR2 reads FQNEAQ (reference sequence). Written as DNA, the CDR3 is TGTGCCAGCAGCTCTCCAGGGGTGTACCCCTACGAGCAGTACTTC. Its translation is CASSSPGVYPYEQYF.

Ten or more counts support this clonotype. The chain joins TRBV12-3 or TRBV12-4 to TRBJ1-1, with D possibly TRBD1 on 5 matching bases. This CDR3 comprises 13 residues. Trimming pared 7 bases from V and 1 base from J, leaving 10 bases between. The CDR3 nucleotides are TGTGCCAGCACTCGGGACCCGAACACTGAAGCTTTCTTT. Translated: CASTRDPNTEAFF.

This clonotype was seen many times. This chain joins TRBV29-1 and TRBJ2-5; TRBD1 agrees at 7 bases. V gave up 8 bases and J gave up 2 bases; unmatched junction bases: 14. From germline, CDR1 is SQVTM and CDR2 ANQGSEA. This CDR3 spans 15 amino acids. The DNA for the CDR3 is TGCAGCACGAAGAAAGGGACAGCGCAACAAGAGACCCAGTACTTC. Translating gives CSTKKGTAQQETQYF.

This clonotype was picked up many times. The chain links TRBV7-9 to TRBJ2-5, with a weak D call TRBD2 (5 bases). V lost 1 base to trimming and J lost 1 base, with 10 bases between them. The CDR3 runs to 15 residues. Looked up from germline, CDR1 is SEHNR and CDR2 is FQNEAQ (reference sequence). Here the CDR3 reads CASSLVTGSQETQYF. DNA for the CDR3: TGTGCCAGCAGCTTAGTCACGGGGTCCCAAGAGACCCAGTACTTC.

Many counts were recorded for this clonotype. V and J are TRBV6-2 or TRBV6-3 and TRBJ1-1; no definite D call. The V gene's germline CDR1 is MNHEY and CDR2 SVGEGT. V lost 6 bases, J lost 1 base, and 9 bases lay in between. The CDR3 totals 13 residues. CDR3 DNA sequence: TGTGCCAGCAGCCCACGAGGGAACACTGAAGCTTTCTTT. Protein product: CASSPRGNTEAFF.

This clonotype was seen once. A far larger clone is one nucleotide away, so this likely arose from a read error. The chain joins TRBV27 to TRBJ2-3; 7 positions agree with TRBD2. Germline CDR1 is MNHEY and CDR2 is SMNVEV (reference sequence). The CDR3 is 13 residues long. Written as DNA, the CDR3 is TGTACCAGCAGTGTTCGGGAGGCGGATACGCAGTATTTT. Translated: CTSSVREADTQYF.

This clonotype was seen more than once but under ten times. The V gene is TRBV7-9, the J gene TRBJ2-1, with TRBD2 matching over 10 bases. Germline values: CDR1 SEHNR, CDR2 FQNEAQ (reference sequence). Unmatched junction bases numbered 3, after V lost 5 bases and J lost 2 bases. The CDR3 runs to 15 residues. CDR3 sequence: CASSRSGGAYNEQFF. CDR3 sequence (DNA): TGTGCCAGCAGCCGGAGCGGGGGGGCCTACAATGAGCAGTTCTTC.

Regarding this clonotype: It is likely a read error, because the conserved phenylalanine at the end of the CDR3 is missing. V and J are TRBV7-9 and TRBJ2-5; unclear D gene. This CDR3 has 14 residues. From germline, CDR1 is SEHNR and CDR2 FQNEAQ (reference sequence). V was pared by 4 bases and J by 4 bases, with 13 bases between. CDR3: CASSWAGSGETQYL. CDR3 DNA sequence: TGTGCCAGCAGCTGGGCCGGATCCGGAGAGACCCAGTACCTC.

This clonotype appeared many times. The rearrangement links TRBV29-1 to TRBJ2-1, with D possibly being TRBD2 (6 bases). Germline lookup yields CDR1 SQVTM and CDR2 ANQGSEA. The V end lost 7 bases, the J end lost 7 bases, and 17 bases lay between the germline ends. The CDR3 sequence is 13 residues long. The CDR3 bases are TGCAGCGCCGAAGGTGGCGGGAAGAATGAGCAGTTCTTC. The encoded protein is CSAEGGGKNEQFF.

This clonotype occurred many times. This chain joins TRBV7-9 and TRBJ2-1; D remains unclear. Trimming cost V 1 base and J 0 bases, with 7 bases left between them. Germline CDR1 reads SEHNR; CDR2 reads FQNEAQ (reference sequence). The CDR3 is made up of 15 amino acids. The CDR3 DNA follows: TGTGCCAGCAGCTTAGGTGATTACTCCTACAATGAGCAGTTCTTC. Encoded protein: CASSLGDYSYNEQFF.

In this sample, this clonotype turned up many times. V and J are TRBV11-2 and TRBJ1-1; D is possibly TRBD1 (6 bases). The V gene's germline CDR1 is SGHAT and CDR2 FQNNGV. This CDR3 is 16 amino acids long. The V end was cut by 5 bases, the J end by 8 bases, with 24 bases between. Written as DNA, the CDR3 is TGTGCCAGCAGCCCGGGCCAAAACACCGGGGGCCCAGAAGCTTTCTTT. Its protein product is CASSPGQNTGGPEAFF.

This clonotype was seen at least ten times. This chain links TRBV12-5 with TRBJ2-7; 7 nucleotides agree with TRBD2. Trimming cost V 4 bases and J 4 bases; bases outside gene matches: 4. CDR1 and CDR2 (germline): LGHNT, FRNRAP. The CDR3 sequence is 13 residues long. The DNA of the CDR3 is TGTGCTAGTGGTTCCTCAGCGGGATACGAGCAGTACTTC. Translated: CASGSSAGYEQYF.

This clonotype was counted a few times. The chain couples TRBV6-1 to TRBJ1-3; D remains unclear. Germline CDR1 is MNHNS and CDR2 is SASEGT. Trimming pared 8 bases from V and 4 bases from J, leaving 12 bases between. CDR3 length: 13 residues. CDR3 in DNA: TGTGCCAGCGGCCAAGGCCGGGGAAACACCATATATTTT. Residues: CASGQGRGNTIYF.

This chain uses TRBV5-6 with TRBJ2-7, with a possible D match to TRBD1 (6 bases). The germline gives CDR1 SGHDT, CDR2 YYEEEE. CDR3 length: 12 residues. Trimming took off 7 bases at V and 2 bases at J, with 10 bases between the two ends. The CDR3 is CASGGYTYEQYF. CDR3 in DNA: TGTGCCAGCGGGGGCTACACCTACGAGCAGTACTTC.

This clonotype appeared a few times. CDR3: CASRQGSNMNTEAFF. The CDR3 DNA reads TGTGCCAGCAGACAGGGGTCCAACATGAACACTGAAGCTTTCTTT. This chain joins TRBV27 and TRBJ1-1; 7 nucleotides line up with TRBD1. Losses at the gene ends were 6 bases for V and 0 bases for J; bases not matched to a gene: 7. This CDR3 region has 15 residues. Per germline, CDR1 MNHEY and CDR2 SMNVEV (reference sequence).

The chain couples TRBV7-7 to TRBJ2-2, with a tentative D call TRBD2 (5 bases). Germline V gene data show CDR1 as SSHAT and CDR2 as FNYEAQ (reference sequence). Trimming removed 11 bases at V and 4 bases at J, with 14 bases between. This CDR3 contains 13 residues. This CDR3 is CAFGGQSTGELFF. The CDR3 nucleotides are TGTGCCTTCGGCGGGCAAAGCACCGGGGAGCTGTTTTTT.

V gene TRBV18 combines with J gene TRBJ2-3; TRBD2 is a possible D gene (6 bases). Germline CDR1 is KGHSH and CDR2 is LQKENI. V was pared by 3 bases and J by 6 bases, with 13 bases between. The length of the CDR3 is 14 residues. CDR3 residues: CASSPSGLSDTQYF. DNA of the CDR3: TGTGCCAGCTCACCCTCGGGACTTTCGGATACGCAGTATTTT.

Only a few counts were recorded for this clonotype. The chain combines TRBV27 with TRBJ2-2; 8 positions match TRBD1. V dropped 5 bases and J dropped 6; count of bases not matched to a gene: 5. This CDR3 has 14 residues. CDR1 and CDR2 from the germline V gene are MNHEY and SMNVEV (reference sequence). The CDR3 bases are TGTGCCAGCAGTGACAGGGGCGAGGCCGGGGAGCTGTTTTTT. It translates to CASSDRGEAGELFF.

This clonotype was seen a handful of times. The CDR3 is CASSDHRGQPQHF. The CDR3 DNA reads as TGTGCCAGCAGTGACCACAGGGGTCAGCCCCAGCATTTT. The rearrangement joins TRBV25-1 to TRBJ1-5; 7 nucleotides line up with TRBD1. Germline CDR1 MGHDK, CDR2 SYGVNS. CDR3 length: 13 amino acids. V trimming: 3 bases; J trimming: 6 bases; junction bases outside the gene matches: 2.

The table lists this clonotype with many counts. The V gene is TRBV20-1, the J gene TRBJ1-1; TRBD1 agrees at 8 bases. This CDR3 has 13 residues. Germline assignment: CDR1 DFQATT and CDR2 SNEGSKA (reference sequence). The V gene end was trimmed by 8 bases and the J gene end by 3 bases; junction bases not matched to a gene: 8. The CDR3 loop is CSTRRGRDTEAFF. The DNA of the CDR3 is TGCAGTACACGCAGGGGGCGCGACACTGAAGCTTTCTTT.

This clonotype appeared many times. The V and J genes are TRBV6-1 and TRBJ2-1, with 9 bases that match TRBD2. Germline assignment: CDR1 MNHNS and CDR2 SASEGT. There are 15 residues in the CDR3. V lost 5 bases, J lost 2 bases, and 4 bases stayed unmatched. The CDR3 region is CASSTSGGTYNEQFF. Written as DNA, the CDR3 is TGTGCCAGCAGTACGAGCGGGGGGACCTACAATGAGCAGTTCTTC.

At least ten counts were recorded for this clonotype. This sequence joins TRBV5-1 and TRBJ2-1; D ambiguous. Between the trimmed V and J ends, which lost 2 bases and 4 bases, there was a span of 10 bases. The CDR3 runs to 14 residues. Per the germline V gene, CDR1 is SGHRS and CDR2 is YFSETQ. The CDR3 loop is CASSFYGAYNEQFF. CDR3 coding DNA: TGCGCCAGCAGCTTTTATGGTGCTTACAATGAGCAGTTCTTC.

This clonotype has at least ten counts. CDR3 region: CASSQRQVSETQYF. CDR3 nucleotide sequence: TGTGCCAGCAGCCAACGACAGGTTTCAGAGACCCAGTACTTC. The V call is TRBV2, the J call TRBJ2-5; maybe TRBD1 (6 bases). Germline V lookup: CDR1 SNHLY, CDR2 FYNNEI. V was trimmed by 6 bases and J by 4 bases, leaving 15 bases between them. The CDR3 runs 14 residues.